A selection of T cell receptor beta chains follows, all from one sample in a study of memory B cells and T cells in multiple sclerosis. Here immunoSEQ multiplex PCR was the method, and the copy in TCRdb shows in-frame clones only, minus some. The table records approximately 32,000 clones, roughly 83% of them present only once. Antigen specificity for these receptors is unknown. The sample was PBMCs from blood kept in culture. Receptors were obtained from a human donor with multiple sclerosis. CDR3s include the opening cysteine and the closing phenylalanine or tryptophan. Each record gives: J gene, V gene, CDR3 length, CDR3 protein.

J: TRBJ2-2; V: TRBV29-1; length: 15; CDR3: CSVIPLAGSTGELFF
J: TRBJ1-2; V: TRBV5-6; length: 15; CDR3: CASSLGGVNKYGYTF
J: .; V: TRBV2; length: 15; CDR3: CASIHRDPGGREQYF
J: TRBJ2-2; V: TRBV19; length: 15; CDR3: CASSPGAQGAGELFF
J: TRBJ2-4; V: TRBV27; length: 15; CDR3: CASSLSGLAKNIQYF
J: TRBJ2-2; V: TRBV19; length: 14; CDR3: CASSIVNRGGELFF
J: TRBJ2-1; V: TRBV2; length: 13; CDR3: CASSEQGYNEQFF
J: TRBJ1-3; V: TRBV19; length: 16; CDR3: CASSVSGWGGRNTIYF
J: TRBJ1-1; V: TRBV12-2; length: 18; CDR3: CASRLAPPQPPGNTEAFF
J: TRBJ2-4; V: TRBV19; length: 18; CDR3: CASSASLLAGVTKNIQYF
J: TRBJ2-7; V: TRBV5-4; length: 15; CDR3: CASSYLAGGSYEQYF
J: TRBJ2-1; V: TRBV6-4; length: 16; CDR3: CASSDSAAGGKNEQFF
J: TRBJ2-7; V: TRBV15; length: 15; CDR3: CATSRDPRETYEQYF
J: TRBJ1-1; V: TRBV5-1; length: 16; CDR3: CASRPSLGHPNTEAFF
J: TRBJ1-4; V: TRBV5-1; length: 15; CDR3: CASSRAFATNEKLFF
J: TRBJ1-4; V: TRBV28; length: 16; CDR3: CASSFLQGAIYEKLFF
J: TRBJ2-3; V: TRBV28; length: 16; CDR3: CASKTRRGGGTDTQYF
J: TRBJ2-2; V: TRBV5-4; length: 17; CDR3: CASSPFGTAAGTGELFF
J: TRBJ1-6; V: TRBV6-5; length: 15; CDR3: CASMSPRSVNSPLHF
J: TRBJ1-5; V: TRBV2; length: 13; CDR3: CASRGPVNQPQHF